A single sample is the source of the 13 T cell receptor beta chains below, sequenced in a study of cytomegalovirus exposure and HLA in healthy donors. Amplification used 60 Vbeta primers and 13 Jbeta primers. TCRdb's copy holds only in-frame clones and misses some; the assay was immunoSEQ multiplex PCR. Here the sample spans 150,000 to 200,000 clones, around 77% being singletons. Sequenced sample: PBMCs. The receptors originated from a man aged 30 to 39 in good health and CMV-seropositive.

The chain couples TRBV28 to TRBJ2-3, with a possible D match to TRBD2 (6 bases). The CDR3 has 16 residues. The V and J ends lost 8 bases and 0 bases respectively, with 18 bases between them. Germline CDR1 MDHEN, CDR2 SYDVKM. The CDR3 region has the DNA TGTGCCAGCGGGGATCTATTCGGGAGTAGCACAGATACGCAGTATTTT. This gives the protein CASGDLFGSSTDTQYF.

This chain links TRBV9 with TRBJ1-1; D is undetermined. The V end was cut by 3 bases, the J end by 4 bases, with 16 bases between. The CDR3 runs to 15 residues. From germline, CDR1 is SGDLS and CDR2 YYNGEE. CDR3 nucleotides: TGTGCCAGCAGCGGCCTGGGAGGGCGAGGCACTGAAGCTTTCTTT. Amino acids: CASSGLGGRGTEAFF.

In its sample, this clone was seen a few times. V usage is TRBV28 and J usage is TRBJ2-4; 8 bases map to TRBD1. The germline gives CDR1 MDHEN, CDR2 SYDVKM. The V segment lost 6 bases and the J segment 2 bases; nucleotides outside the gene matches: 3. This CDR3 is built from 14 residues. The CDR3 region is CASRQGASKNIQYF. CDR3 nucleotide sequence: TGTGCCAGCAGGCAGGGGGCGTCCAAAAACATTCAGTACTTC.

This chain uses TRBV7-7 with TRBJ2-3, with 15 nucleotides matching TRBD2. The V and J ends lost 5 bases and 3 bases, in that order; junction bases with no gene match: 3. The CDR3 consists of 16 residues. CDR1 and CDR2 from the germline V gene are SSHAT and FNYEAQ (reference sequence). The CDR3 bases are TGTGCCAGCAGCACCGGACTAGCGGGGGGGACAGATACGCAGTATTTT. Residues: CASSTGLAGGTDTQYF.

V gene TRBV19 combines with J gene TRBJ1-2, with 7 nucleotides matching TRBD1. Trimming removed 10 bases from V and 6 bases from J; junction bases left unmatched: 14. Germline CDR1 LNHDA, CDR2 SQIVND (reference sequence). CDR3 length equals 14 residues. The CDR3 reads CAIPADRPENGYTF. The DNA for the CDR3 is TGTGCCATACCCGCGGACAGGCCCGAGAATGGCTACACCTTC.

V gene TRBV9 combines with J gene TRBJ2-3; 8 nucleotides line up with TRBD2. This CDR3 has 16 amino acids. In germline, CDR1 is SGDLS, CDR2 YYNGEE. V was pared by 0 bases and J by 2 bases, with 5 bases of the junction left unmatched. This CDR3 reads CASSVGVAGSTDTQYF. CDR3 coding DNA: TGTGCCAGCAGCGTAGGGGTAGCGGGGTCCACAGATACGCAGTATTTT.

The chain is built from TRBV6-1 and TRBJ1-3; D perhaps matches TRBD1 (5 bases). Germline V gene lookup returns CDR1 MNHNS and CDR2 SASEGT. The CDR3 is 13 amino acids. Trimming took off 7 bases at V and 2 bases at J, with 9 bases between the two ends. CDR3 sequence reads: CASIRGAGNTIYF. The CDR3, as DNA: TGTGCCAGCATTCGGGGGGCTGGAAACACCATATATTTT.

This clone was observed once. The V call is TRBV5-1, the J call TRBJ2-5; no clear D gene. Trimming took 4 bases from V and 0 from J, leaving 10 bases between them. CDR1 is SGHRS, CDR2 YFSETQ, per germline. The CDR3 contains 14 residues. The CDR3: CASSRGFDQETQYF. The DNA of the CDR3 is TGCGCCAGCAGCCGAGGTTTCGACCAAGAGACCCAGTACTTC.

CDR3 loop: CASSLGLQETQYF. The CDR3 coding sequence is TGTGCCAGCAGCCTCGGACTGCAAGAGACCCAGTACTTC. The V and J genes are TRBV7-3 and TRBJ2-5, with D perhaps TRBD2 (5 bases). The germline V gene encodes CDR1 SGHTA and CDR2 FQGTGA. The CDR3 has 13 residues. Deletions cut 5 bases from V and 2 bases from J, with 9 bases between.

This clone came up once. The chain is built from TRBV11-3 and TRBJ2-2, with D perhaps matching TRBD1 (6 bases). The germline V gene has CDR1 SGHNT and CDR2 YENEEA. V gave up 5 bases and J gave up 0 bases, with 10 bases separating them. CDR3 length equals 15 residues. The CDR3 coding sequence is TGTGCCAGCAGCGCCCGGACAGCGAACACCGGGGAGCTGTTTTTT. Protein product: CASSARTANTGELFF.

V gene TRBV6-1 combines with J gene TRBJ2-7; 7 bases are shared with TRBD1. Trimming removed 4 bases from V and 5 bases from J; junction bases left unmatched: 8. Germline assignment: CDR1 MNHNS and CDR2 SASEGT. CDR3 length equals 14 residues. For the CDR3, the DNA is TGTGCCAGCAGTGTCGGGACAGCCAACGACGAGCAGTACTTC. Encoded protein: CASSVGTANDEQYF.

This rearrangement joins TRBV5-1 to TRBJ1-1; 8 nucleotides line up with TRBD1. There are 15 residues in the CDR3. Trimming removed 4 bases from V and 1 base from J; junction bases left unmatched: 6. CDR1 is SGHRS and CDR2 is YFSETQ in the germline V gene. The CDR3 protein is CASSLTGQENTEAFF. The DNA of the CDR3 is TGCGCCAGCAGCCTTACGGGACAGGAGAACACTGAAGCTTTCTTT.

The gene calls are TRBV28 and TRBJ1-5; D is unresolved. Trimming took off 5 bases at V and 1 base at J, with 3 bases between the two ends. Per germline, CDR1 MDHEN and CDR2 SYDVKM. The CDR3 length is 12 residues. The CDR3 DNA reads TGTGCCAGCAGTCGGAGCAATCAGCCCCAGCATTTT. Translating gives CASSRSNQPQHF.